These T cell receptor beta chains were read from a single sample in a study of chemoradiotherapy in HPV16-positive cancers. Profiled with immunoSEQ multiplex PCR; TCRdb holds only in-frame clones, not every one. The data show about 10,000 clones, around four fifths seen once. The sample consisted of tumor tissue, taken from a patient who underwent chemoradiotherapy. The receptors were sampled from a human donor with HPV-associated anogenital cancer. CDR3s include the opening cysteine and the closing phenylalanine or tryptophan. Fields, in order: clone size, V gene, CDR3 length, J gene, D gene, CDR3 protein, CDR3 DNA. A D gene is named only where the DNA matches it firmly. Size values are once, few and many counts, or a class for expanded clones, and some rows have none.

>.|TRBV6-5|14|TRBJ1-6|.
CASRFHSYNSPLHF
TGTGCCAGCCGTTTCCACTCCTATAATTCACCCCTCCACTTT
>.|TRBV6-6|12|TRBJ1-1|.
CASTRVDTEAFF
TGTGCCAGCACCAGGGTTGACACTGAAGCTTTCTTT
>.|TRBV7-9|15|TRBJ1-2|TRBD1
CASSLIRGGNYGYTF
TGTGCCAGCAGCTTAATCAGGGGGGGGAACTATGGCTACACCTTC
>.|TRBV27|15|TRBJ1-4|.
CASSLRPGTNEKLFF
TGTGCCAGCAGTCTACGGCCGGGAACTAATGAAAAACTGTTTTTT
>.|TRBV19|16|TRBJ1-5|.
CASSHHYRSVDQPQHF
TGTGCCAGTAGTCACCACTACAGGTCGGTCGATCAGCCCCAGCATTTT
>.|TRBV9|18|TRBJ1-1|TRBD1
CASSTPGTGIIRNTEAFF
TGTGCCAGCAGCACGCCCGGGACAGGGATCATCAGAAACACTGAAGCTTTCTTT
>.|TRBV11-2|13|TRBJ1-2|.
CASSLVQGRGYTF
TGTGCCAGCAGCTTAGTACAGGGAAGGGGCTACACCTTC
>.|TRBV19|19|TRBJ2-1|TRBD2
CASSSRLAGGQSSYNEQFF
TGTGCCAGTAGTAGCCGACTAGCGGGGGGACAGAGCTCCTACAATGAGCAGTTCTTC
>.|TRBV18|15|TRBJ1-1|.
CASSYLQGGGTEAFF
TGTGCCAGCTCATACCTACAGGGAGGCGGCACTGAAGCTTTCTTT
>.|TRBV4-1|14|TRBJ1-1|.
CASSQWGQNTEAFF
TGCGCCAGCAGCCAGTGGGGCCAGAACACTGAAGCTTTCTTT
>.|TRBV19|15|TRBJ1-1|TRBD1
CASSTQGLGATEAFF
TGTGCCAGTAGTACACAGGGGTTGGGGGCGACTGAAGCTTTCTTT
>.|TRBV5-4|16|TRBJ2-3|TRBD2
CASSLDSGVSTDTQYF
TGTGCCAGCAGCTTGGATAGCGGGGTGAGCACAGATACGCAGTATTTT
>.|TRBV2|15|TRBJ2-7|TRBD2
CASSRTSGGPYEQYF
TGTGCCAGCAGTCGGACTAGCGGGGGCCCCTACGAGCAGTACTTC
>few|TRBV7-3|13|TRBJ1-1|.
CASSSRGGTEAFF
TGTGCCAGCAGCTCCAGGGGTGGGACTGAAGCTTTCTTT
>.|TRBV19|16|TRBJ2-1|TRBD1
CASSIRGQGALNEQFF
TGTGCCAGTAGTATTAGGGGACAGGGGGCTCTCAATGAGCAGTTCTTC
>.|TRBV6-5|14|TRBJ2-3|.
CASSQGHSTDTQYF
TGTGCCAGCAGTCAGGGGCACTCCACAGATACGCAGTATTTT